The rows below give T cell receptor beta chains drawn from one sample of a study of cytomegalovirus exposure and HLA in healthy donors. TCRdb's copy holds only in-frame clones and misses some; the assay was immunoSEQ multiplex PCR. The table has around 110,000 clones, just over 65% seen once. Sequencing used PBMCs. Receptor source: a man aged 18 to 35 in good health and CMV-seronegative. The CDR3 runs from the conserved cysteine through the conserved F or W. A D gene is named only where the DNA matches it firmly. Size tells how often a clone was seen (once, few, many) or the class of an expanded clone, and some rows leave it out.

J | V | D | size | CDR3 | DNA
TRBJ2-7 | TRBV19 | . | once | CASSLTSPGSYEQYF | TGTGCCAGTAGTCTAACCAGCCCGGGATCCTACGAGCAGTACTTC
TRBJ1-1 | TRBV28 | . | . | CASSLFGGIPAEAFF | TGTGCCAGCAGTTTATTCGGGGGTATTCCTGCTGAAGCTTTCTTT
TRBJ1-4 | TRBV29-1 | . | . | CSVDLTGRREKLFF | TGCAGCGTAGACCTGACAGGACGACGTGAAAAACTGTTTTTT
TRBJ2-7 | TRBV5-1 | . | . | CASSLLSRAEQYF | TGCGCCAGCAGCTTATTATCCAGGGCCGAGCAGTACTTC
TRBJ2-5 | TRBV9 | TRBD2 | . | CASSPIRLAGQETQYF | TGTGCCAGCAGCCCGATTCGACTAGCGGGGCAAGAGACCCAGTACTTC
TRBJ2-2 | TRBV5-1 | TRBD1 | . | CASRLRFQGAADTGELFF | TGCGCCAGCAGACTACGATTCCAGGGGGCCGCGGACACCGGGGAGCTGTTTTTT
TRBJ2-7 | TRBV18 | TRBD1 | . | CASSPRGTGIYEQYF | TGTGCCAGCTCACCCCGAGGGACAGGAATTTACGAGCAGTACTTC
TRBJ2-1 | TRBV6-5 | TRBD2 | once | CASRTSGGLYNEQFF | TGTGCCAGCAGAACTAGCGGGGGGTTATACAATGAGCAGTTCTTC
TRBJ2-5 | TRBV19 | TRBD1 | few | CASSTGTGLQETQYF | TGTGCCAGTAGTACCGGGACAGGTCTACAAGAGACCCAGTACTTC
TRBJ1-2 | TRBV30 | . | . | CAWTPSFWGNYGYTF | TGTGCCTGGACTCCATCCTTCTGGGGCAACTATGGCTACACCTTC
TRBJ1-1 | TRBV9 | . | . | CASSVSAKNTEAFF | TGTGCCAGCAGCGTAAGCGCCAAGAACACTGAAGCTTTCTTT
TRBJ2-2 | TRBV7-9 | TRBD2 | once | CASSTRGTSGGPNTGELFF | TGTGCCAGCAGCACCCGTGGCACTAGCGGGGGACCTAACACCGGGGAGCTGTTTTTT
TRBJ2-2 | TRBV10-2 | TRBD2 | . | CASRGGLADVANTGELFF | TGCGCCAGCAGGGGGGGACTAGCGGATGTCGCGAACACCGGGGAGCTGTTTTTT
TRBJ1-1 | TRBV11-2 | . | once | CASSLTENTEAFF | TGTGCCAGCAGCCTCACAGAGAACACTGAAGCTTTCTTT
TRBJ1-2 | TRBV4-2 | TRBD1 | . | CASSPEGTGINYGYTF | TGTGCCAGCAGCCCAGAAGGGACAGGGATTAACTATGGCTACACCTTC
TRBJ2-3 | TRBV29-1 | . | . | CSVVVRYTDTQYF | TGCAGCGTTGTTGTGAGGTACACAGATACGCAGTATTTT
TRBJ1-2 | TRBV7-2 | . | . | CASSLARGEVSYGYTF | TGTGCCAGCAGCTTAGCGCGCGGAGAAGTCTCGTATGGCTACACCTTC
TRBJ2-7 | TRBV5-1 | . | . | CASSLNSYEQYF | TGCGCCAGCAGCCTAAACAGTTACGAGCAGTACTTC
TRBJ2-3 | TRBV9 | TRBD2 | . | CASSVYGGGRASTDTQYF | TGTGCCAGCAGCGTATACGGAGGCGGGAGGGCTAGCACAGATACGCAGTATTTT
TRBJ2-7 | TRBV9 | TRBD1 | . | CASSGLQGFEQYF | TGTGCCAGCAGCGGACTACAGGGGTTCGAGCAGTACTTC
TRBJ2-7 | TRBV7-2 | TRBD1 | . | CASSRDRASSYEQYF | TGTGCCAGCAGTCGAGACAGGGCCAGCTCCTACGAGCAGTACTTC
TRBJ2-6 | TRBV9 | . | . | CASSVARRSGANVLTF | TGTGCCAGCAGCGTAGCCAGGCGCTCTGGGGCCAACGTCCTGACTTTC
TRBJ1-4 | TRBV5-6 | . | . | CASSHCQLFF | TGTGCCAGCAGCCATTGTCAACTGTTTTTT
TRBJ1-5 | TRBV9 | . | . | CASSAWSSNQPQHF | TGTGCCAGCAGCGCGTGGAGCAGCAATCAGCCCCAGCATTTT
TRBJ2-2 | TRBV28 | . | . | CASRRPQNTGELFF | TGTGCCAGCAGACGCCCACAGAACACCGGGGAGCTGTTTTTT
TRBJ1-2 | TRBV7-2 | TRBD1 | . | CASSLVPSGQGGLFYGYTF | TGTGCCAGCAGCTTAGTACCCAGCGGACAGGGGGGATTGTTCTATGGCTACACCTTC
TRBJ2-2 | TRBV10-1 | . | few | CASSESLVAGELFF | TGCGCCAGCAGTGAGTCTCTAGTGGCCGGGGAGCTGTTTTTT
TRBJ2-3 | TRBV5-1 | TRBD1 | . | CASSPRTGFTDTQYF | TGCGCCAGCAGCCCAAGGACAGGATTCACAGATACGCAGTATTTT
TRBJ2-5 | TRBV27 | TRBD1 | . | CASSISDRGSETQYF | TGTGCCAGCAGTATCTCAGACAGGGGGAGTGAGACCCAGTACTTC
TRBJ2-7 | TRBV6-1 | TRBD2 | few | CATGRGYEQYF | TGTGCCACCGGGAGGGGGTACGAGCAGTACTTC
TRBJ2-5 | TRBV7-8 | TRBD2 | few | CASSFSGTSQETQYF | TGTGCCAGCAGCTTTTCCGGGACTAGTCAAGAGACCCAGTACTTC
TRBJ2-1 | TRBV7-9 | . | . | CASSSPTRSSYNEQFF | TGTGCCAGCAGCTCACCGACACGTAGCTCCTACAATGAGCAGTTCTTC
TRBJ1-5 | TRBV27 | . | once | CASSLYSSNTQHF | TGTGCCAGCAGTTTATACAGTTCGAACACCCAGCATTTT
TRBJ2-4 | TRBV7-6 | TRBD2 | . | CASSPGGTDIAKNIQYF | TGTGCCAGCAGCCCCGGGGGGACCGATATAGCCAAAAACATTCAGTACTTC
TRBJ2-7 | TRBV28 | . | once | CASTEQHEQYF | TGTGCCAGCACCGAACAGCACGAGCAGTACTTC
TRBJ2-4 | TRBV6-5 | . | once | CASRTRGSKNIQYF | TGTGCCAGCAGAACCAGGGGTTCCAAAAACATTCAGTACTTC
TRBJ2-7 | TRBV19 | TRBD1 | . | CASSPRTGNEQYF | TGTGCCAGTAGTCCTCGGACAGGGAACGAGCAGTACTTC
TRBJ2-7 | TRBV29-1 | TRBD2 | . | CSADQMGGNEQYF | TGCAGCGCAGACCAAATGGGGGGGAACGAGCAGTACTTC
TRBJ1-2 | TRBV15 | TRBD1 | . | CATSRGQGGGYGYTF | TGTGCCACCAGCAGGGGACAGGGGGGAGGCTATGGCTACACCTTC
TRBJ1-2 | TRBV10-3 | . | . | CAIQGLDYGYTF | TGTGCCATACAGGGATTGGACTATGGCTACACCTTC
TRBJ1-5 | TRBV19 | TRBD1 | . | CASRGQVPQPQHF | TGTGCCAGTAGAGGACAGGTCCCTCAGCCCCAGCATTTT
TRBJ2-1 | TRBV27 | TRBD2 | few | CASSSRLAGGYNEQFF | TGTGCCAGCAGTTCCCGACTAGCGGGGGGGTACAATGAGCAGTTCTTC
TRBJ2-7 | TRBV19 | . | . | CASSGTYEQYF | TGTGCCAGTAGCGGGACCTACGAGCAGTACTTC
TRBJ1-2 | TRBV2 | . | . | CASSLQLFYGYTF | TGTGCCAGCAGTCTACAGTTGTTCTATGGCTACACCTTC
TRBJ2-7 | TRBV11-2 | . | . | CASSSTGIYEQYF | TGTGCCAGCAGCTCCACAGGTATCTACGAGCAGTACTTC
TRBJ2-5 | TRBV11-3 | TRBD1 | once | CASSLGGTVQETQYF | TGTGCCAGCAGCTTAGGGGGGACAGTCCAAGAGACCCAGTACTTC
TRBJ1-2 | TRBV28 | . | . | CASSLQGRPVGYTF | TGTGCCAGCAGCCTACAGGGTAGGCCCGTTGGCTACACCTTC
TRBJ1-2 | TRBV28 | . | . | CASTQGGGYTF | TGTGCCAGCACCCAGGGAGGAGGCTACACCTTC
TRBJ2-1 | TRBV5-1 | . | once | CASSLGGVVNEQFF | TGCGCCAGCAGCTTGGGCGGGGTGGTCAATGAGCAGTTCTTC
TRBJ2-1 | TRBV29-1 | . | . | CSASGYNEQFF | TGCAGCGCCAGCGGGTACAATGAGCAGTTCTTC
TRBJ1-2 | TRBV7-9 | . | . | CASSTYLWDTANYGYTF | TGTGCCAGCAGCACTTATTTGTGGGACACAGCTAACTATGGCTACACCTTC
TRBJ1-1 | TRBV19 | TRBD1 | . | CATSDRGTEAFF | TGTGCCACCTCCGACAGGGGCACTGAAGCTTTCTTT
TRBJ2-1 | TRBV6-1 | TRBD2 | few | CASSGTSDNEQFF | TGTGCCAGCAGTGGGACTAGCGACAATGAGCAGTTCTTC